Below, 3 T cell receptor beta chains from the same sample are listed, as sequenced in a study of shared clonotypes between healthy human individuals. The repertoire was sequenced with immunoSEQ multiplex PCR; TCRdb's copy has only in-frame clones and lacks some. The sample lists some 2,100,000 clones, approximately 95% seen once, with approximately 0.13% in the top ten. Sequenced input: naive CD4+ T cells sorted from blood. Sample subset: CD45RA+ positively selected. Receptors originate from a man younger than 35 in good health.

This chain joins TRBV9 and TRBJ2-7; D uncertain. Germline CDR1 reads SGDLS; CDR2 reads YYNGEE. V dropped 4 bases and J dropped 6 bases, with 20 bases sitting between them. CDR3 size: 15 residues. Written as DNA, the CDR3 is TGTGCCAGCAGCCCCCCGACTGCCACATTCCGCGAGCAGTACTTC. Translating it yields CASSPPTATFREQYF.

The V gene is TRBV11-2, the J gene TRBJ1-3; D call uncertain. The CDR3 is made up of 14 amino acids. V lost 4 bases and J 5 bases, leaving 12 bases between the germline ends. Germline V lookup: CDR1 SGHAT, CDR2 FQNNGV. CDR3 bases: TGTGCCAGCAGCTCCATACGACACCGAAACACCATATATTTT. It translates to CASSSIRHRNTIYF.

The rearrangement uses TRBV28 and TRBJ1-5, with 7 bases matching TRBD1. The CDR3 covers 17 residues. Germline V gene sequence: CDR1 MDHEN, CDR2 SYDVKM. The V segment lost 5 bases and the J segment 0 bases; nucleotides outside the gene matches: 10. Written as DNA, the CDR3 is TGTGCCAGCAGTCCCCTGACAGGGCTTTATAGCAATCAGCCCCAGCATTTT. Its protein product is CASSPLTGLYSNQPQHF.